This paragraph covers one T cell receptor (beta chain) sequence. Germline V gives CDR1 SGHRS, CDR2 YFSETQ. The CDR3 runs 14 residues. V was clipped by 4 bases and J by 1 base; unmatched bases: 3. Clones were read by immunoSEQ multiplex PCR, and TCRdb kept only the in-frame ones, dropping some. In the table there are approximately 100,000 clones, 85% to 90% of which are singletons. The data stem from a study of T cells after somatic rescue of genetic block. The clonotype was recovered from a woman younger than 35. The rearrangement links TRBV5-1 to TRBJ2-5, with 8 bases that match TRBD1. Material: peripheral blood mononuclear cells (PBMCs). CDR3 loop: CASSVGTGQETQYF. The CDR3 coding sequence is TGCGCCAGCAGCGTCGGGACAGGCCAAGAGACCCAGTACTTC.